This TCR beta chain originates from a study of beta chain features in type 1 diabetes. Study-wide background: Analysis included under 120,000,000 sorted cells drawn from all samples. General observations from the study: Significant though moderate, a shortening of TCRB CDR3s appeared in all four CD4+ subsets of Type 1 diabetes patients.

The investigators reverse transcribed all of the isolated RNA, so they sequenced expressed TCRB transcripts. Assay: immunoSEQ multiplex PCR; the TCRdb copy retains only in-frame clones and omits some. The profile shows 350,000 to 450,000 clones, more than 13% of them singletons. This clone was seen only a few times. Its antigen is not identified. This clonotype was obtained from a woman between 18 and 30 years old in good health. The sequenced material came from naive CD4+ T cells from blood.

The CDR3 DNA is TGTGCCAGCAGCCGCGGACAGGGATACAATGAGCAGTTCTTC. It codes for CASSRGQGYNEQFF. The chain employs TRBV13 and TRBJ2-1; 8 nucleotides agree with TRBD1. CDR1 and CDR2 (germline): PRHDT, FYEKMQ (reference sequence). This CDR3 spans 14 amino acids. J lost 4 bases, V lost 5 bases, and 4 bases had no gene match.